This section outlines one TCR beta chain sequence together with its context. This record comes from a study of blood T cell repertoires in COVID-19. Study-level background: PBMCs, B-cell-depleted T cells, or T cells provided the cDNA or gDNA that made up the material.

The protocol was immunoSEQ multiplex PCR, while the TCRdb copy is restricted to in-frame clones and leaves out a portion. The data show 120,000 to 150,000 clones, around 86% seen once. This CDR3 has 15 amino acids. Germline V gene sequence: CDR1 SGHTS, CDR2 YDEGEE. V gave up 0 bases and J gave up 9 bases; unmatched junction bases: 8. This chain uses TRBV5-8 with TRBJ2-4; 8 bases are a match to TRBD1. This clonotype originated in a middle-aged man who had recovered from COVID-19. Sequenced: peripheral blood. CDR3 nucleotide sequence: TGTGCCAGCAGCTTGGAGTCCAGGGGGCTTGTCATTCAGTACTTC. Protein sequence: CASSLESRGLVIQYF.